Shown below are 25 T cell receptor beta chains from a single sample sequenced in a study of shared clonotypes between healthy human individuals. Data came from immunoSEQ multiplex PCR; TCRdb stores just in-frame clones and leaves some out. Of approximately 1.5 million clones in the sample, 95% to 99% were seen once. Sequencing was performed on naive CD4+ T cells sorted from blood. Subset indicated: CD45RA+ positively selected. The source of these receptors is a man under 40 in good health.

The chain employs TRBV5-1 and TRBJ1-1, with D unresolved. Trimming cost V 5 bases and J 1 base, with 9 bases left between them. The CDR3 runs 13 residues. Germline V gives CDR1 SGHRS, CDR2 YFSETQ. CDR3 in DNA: TGCGCCAGCAGTAAGCAAAAGAACACTGAAGCTTTCTTT. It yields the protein CASSKQKNTEAFF.

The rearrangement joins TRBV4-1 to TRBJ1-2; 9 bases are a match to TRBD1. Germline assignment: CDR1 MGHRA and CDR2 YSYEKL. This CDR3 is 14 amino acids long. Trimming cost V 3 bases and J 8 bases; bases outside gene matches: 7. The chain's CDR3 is CASSQGGQGRGYTF. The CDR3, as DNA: TGCGCCAGCAGCCAGGGGGGACAGGGTCGGGGCTACACCTTC.

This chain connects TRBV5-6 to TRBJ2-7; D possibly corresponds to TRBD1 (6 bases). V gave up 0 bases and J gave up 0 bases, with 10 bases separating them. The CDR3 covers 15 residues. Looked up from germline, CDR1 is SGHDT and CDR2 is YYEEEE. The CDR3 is CASSLGDRPSYEQYF. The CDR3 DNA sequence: TGTGCCAGCAGCTTGGGAGACAGGCCCTCCTACGAGCAGTACTTC.

In nucleotides, the CDR3 is TGTGCCAGCAGCCTGGGGGAATTTGGCTACACCTTC. It encodes CASSLGEFGYTF. The V call is TRBV11-2, the J call TRBJ1-2, with D possibly matching TRBD1 (5 bases). Trimming pared 5 bases from V and 7 bases from J, leaving 11 bases between. This CDR3 comprises 12 residues. Germline CDR1 and CDR2: SGHAT and FQNNGV.

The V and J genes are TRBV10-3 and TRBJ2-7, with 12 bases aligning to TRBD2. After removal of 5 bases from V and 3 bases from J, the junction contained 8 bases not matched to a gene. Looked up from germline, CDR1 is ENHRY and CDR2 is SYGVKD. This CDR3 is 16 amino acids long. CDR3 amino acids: CAISTTTSGRYYEQYF. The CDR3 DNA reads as TGTGCCATCAGTACCACCACTAGCGGGAGGTACTACGAGCAGTACTTC.

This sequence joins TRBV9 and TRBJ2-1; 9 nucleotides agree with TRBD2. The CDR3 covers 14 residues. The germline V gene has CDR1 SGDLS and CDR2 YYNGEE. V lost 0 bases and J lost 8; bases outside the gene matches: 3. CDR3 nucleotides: TGTGCCAGCAGCGTAGCTACTAGCGGGCATGAGCAGTTCTTC. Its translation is CASSVATSGHEQFF.

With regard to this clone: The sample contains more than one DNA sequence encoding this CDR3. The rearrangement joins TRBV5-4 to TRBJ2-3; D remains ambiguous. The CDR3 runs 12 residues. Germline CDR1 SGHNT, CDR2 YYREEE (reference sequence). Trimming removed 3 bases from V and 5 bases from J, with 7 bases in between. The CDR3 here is CASSSLGDTQYF. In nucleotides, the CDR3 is TGTGCCAGCAGCTCCCTGGGAGATACGCAGTATTTT.

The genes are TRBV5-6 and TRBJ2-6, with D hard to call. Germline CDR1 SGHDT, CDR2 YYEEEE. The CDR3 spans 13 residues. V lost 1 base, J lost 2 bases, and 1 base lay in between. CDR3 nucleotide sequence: TGTGCCAGCAGCTTGCCTGGGGCCAACGTCCTGACTTTC. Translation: CASSLPGANVLTF.

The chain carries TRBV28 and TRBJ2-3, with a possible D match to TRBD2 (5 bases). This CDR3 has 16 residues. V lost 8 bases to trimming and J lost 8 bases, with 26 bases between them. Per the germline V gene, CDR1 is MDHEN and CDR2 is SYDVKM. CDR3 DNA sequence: TGTGCCAGCTTTGCAAGAGGGCGGGCCCTAATTTCTACGCAGTATTTT. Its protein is CASFARGRALISTQYF.

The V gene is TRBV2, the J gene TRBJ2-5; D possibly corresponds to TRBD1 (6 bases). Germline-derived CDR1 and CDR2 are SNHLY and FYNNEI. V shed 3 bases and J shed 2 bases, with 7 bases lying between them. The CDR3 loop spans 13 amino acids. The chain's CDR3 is CASSEDSQETQYF. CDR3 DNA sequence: TGTGCCAGCAGTGAGGACAGTCAAGAGACCCAGTACTTC. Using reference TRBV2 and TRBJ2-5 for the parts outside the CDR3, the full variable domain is EPEVTQTPSHQVTQMGQEVILRCVPISNHLYFYWYRQILGQKVEFLVSFYNNEISEKSEIFDDQFSVERPDGSNFTLKIRSTKLEDSAMYFCASSEDSQETQYFGPGTRLLVL.

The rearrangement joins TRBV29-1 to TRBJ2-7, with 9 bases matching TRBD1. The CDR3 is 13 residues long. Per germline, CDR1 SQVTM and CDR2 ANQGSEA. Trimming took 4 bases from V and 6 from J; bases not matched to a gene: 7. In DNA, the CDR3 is TGCAGCGTTGTCAGGACAGGGGAAGGCGAGCAGTACTTC. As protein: CSVVRTGEGEQYF.

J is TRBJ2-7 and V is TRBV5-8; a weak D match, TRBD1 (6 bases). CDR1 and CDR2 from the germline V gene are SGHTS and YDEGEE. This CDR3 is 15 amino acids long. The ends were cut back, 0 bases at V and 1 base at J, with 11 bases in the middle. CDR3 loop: CASSLGGGWSYEQYF. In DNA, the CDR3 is TGTGCCAGCAGCTTGGGAGGGGGATGGTCCTACGAGCAGTACTTC. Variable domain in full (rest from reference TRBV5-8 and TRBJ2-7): EAGVTQSPTHLIKTRGQQATLRCSPISGHTSVYWYQQALGLGLQFLLWYDEGEERNRGNFPPRFSGRQFPNYSSELNVNALELEDSALYLCASSLGGGWSYEQYFGPGTRLTVT.

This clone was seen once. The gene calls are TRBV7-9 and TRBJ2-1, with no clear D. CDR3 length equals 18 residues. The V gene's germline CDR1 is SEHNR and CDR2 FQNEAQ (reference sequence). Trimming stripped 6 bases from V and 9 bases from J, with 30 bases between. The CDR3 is CASSLVEIAGATRPEQFF. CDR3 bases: TGTGCCAGCAGTCTCGTAGAGATCGCAGGCGCGACCAGGCCTGAGCAGTTCTTC.

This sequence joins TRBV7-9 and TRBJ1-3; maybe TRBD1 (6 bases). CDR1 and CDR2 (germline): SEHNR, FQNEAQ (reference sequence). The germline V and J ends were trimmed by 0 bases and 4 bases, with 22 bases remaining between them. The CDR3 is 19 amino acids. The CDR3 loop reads CASSLALRRGLLGGNTIYF. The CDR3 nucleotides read TGTGCCAGCAGCTTAGCGCTCCGGCGGGGGCTCTTGGGAGGAAACACCATATATTTT. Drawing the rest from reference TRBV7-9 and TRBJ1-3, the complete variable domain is DTGVSQNPRHKITKRGQNVTFRCDPISEHNRLYWYRQTLGQGPEFLTYFQNEAQLEKSRLLSDRFSAERPKGSFSTLEIQRTEQGDSAMYLCASSLALRRGLLGGNTIYFGEGSWLTVV.

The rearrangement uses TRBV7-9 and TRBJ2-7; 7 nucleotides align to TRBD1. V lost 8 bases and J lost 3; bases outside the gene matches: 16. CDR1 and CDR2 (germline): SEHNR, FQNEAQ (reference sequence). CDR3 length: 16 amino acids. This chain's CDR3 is CASQPIDRDGNYEQYF. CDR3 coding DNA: TGTGCCAGCCAACCAATAGACAGGGACGGTAACTACGAGCAGTACTTC.

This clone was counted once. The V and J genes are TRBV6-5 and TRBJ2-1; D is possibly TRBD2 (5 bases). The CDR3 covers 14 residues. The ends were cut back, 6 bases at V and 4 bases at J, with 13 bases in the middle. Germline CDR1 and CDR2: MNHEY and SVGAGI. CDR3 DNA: TGTGCCAGCAGCCGGCGGGTGGGATACAATGAGCAGTTCTTC. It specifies CASSRRVGYNEQFF.

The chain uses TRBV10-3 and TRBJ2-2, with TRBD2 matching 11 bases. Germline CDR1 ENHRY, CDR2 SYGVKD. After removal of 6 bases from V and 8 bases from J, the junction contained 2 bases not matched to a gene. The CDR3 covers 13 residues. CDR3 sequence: CAIRTSGNGELFF. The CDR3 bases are TGTGCCATCAGGACTAGCGGGAATGGGGAGCTGTTTTTT.

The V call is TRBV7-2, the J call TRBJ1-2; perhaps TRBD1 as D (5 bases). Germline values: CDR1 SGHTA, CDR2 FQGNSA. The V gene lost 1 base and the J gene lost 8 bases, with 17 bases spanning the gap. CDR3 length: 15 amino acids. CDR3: CASSLVGTRAEGYTF. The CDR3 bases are TGTGCCAGCAGCTTAGTTGGGACCAGGGCAGAAGGCTACACCTTC. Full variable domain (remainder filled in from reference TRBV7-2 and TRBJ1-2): GAGVSQSPSNKVTEKGKDVELRCDPISGHTALYWYRQSLGQGLEFLIYFQGNSAPDKSGLPSDRFSAERTGGSVSTLTIQRTQQEDSAVYLCASSLVGTRAEGYTFGSGTRLTVV.

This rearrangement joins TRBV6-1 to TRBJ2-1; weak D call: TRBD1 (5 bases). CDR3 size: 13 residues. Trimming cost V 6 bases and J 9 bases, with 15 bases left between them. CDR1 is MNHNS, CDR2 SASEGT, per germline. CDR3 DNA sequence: TGTGCCAGCAGGACGATTCAGGGTGTTGAGCAGTTCTTC. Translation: CASRTIQGVEQFF.

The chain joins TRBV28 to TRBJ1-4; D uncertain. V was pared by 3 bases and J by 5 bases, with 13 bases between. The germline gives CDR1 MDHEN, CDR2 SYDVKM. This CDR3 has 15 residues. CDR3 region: CASSLRSLGNEKLFF. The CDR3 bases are TGTGCCAGCAGTTTGAGGTCGCTTGGGAATGAAAAACTGTTTTTT. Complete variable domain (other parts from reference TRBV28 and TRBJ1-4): DVKVTQSSRYLVKRTGEKVFLECVQDMDHENMFWYRQDPGLGLRLIYFSYDVKMKEKGDIPEGYSVSREKKERFSLILESASTNQTSMYLCASSLRSLGNEKLFFGSGTQLSVL.

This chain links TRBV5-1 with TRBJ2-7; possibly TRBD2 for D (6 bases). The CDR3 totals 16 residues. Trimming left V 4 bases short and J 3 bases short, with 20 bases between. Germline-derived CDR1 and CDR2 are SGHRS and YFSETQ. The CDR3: CASSPPGVPRLYEQYF. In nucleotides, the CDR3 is TGCGCCAGCAGCCCGCCGGGGGTCCCACGTCTCTACGAGCAGTACTTC. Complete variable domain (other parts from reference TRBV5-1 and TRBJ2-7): KAGVTQTPRYLIKTRGQQVTLSCSPISGHRSVSWYQQTPGQGLQFLFEYFSETQRNKGNFPGRFSGRQFSNSRSEMNVSTLELGDSALYLCASSPPGVPRLYEQYFGPGTRLTVT.

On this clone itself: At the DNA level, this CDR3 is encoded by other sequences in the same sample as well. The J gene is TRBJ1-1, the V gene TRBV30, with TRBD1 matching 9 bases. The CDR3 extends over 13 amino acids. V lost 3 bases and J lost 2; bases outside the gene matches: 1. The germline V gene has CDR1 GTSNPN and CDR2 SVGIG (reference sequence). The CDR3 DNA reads TGTGCCTGGAGGGGACAGGGTAACACTGAAGCTTTCTTT. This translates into CAWRGQGNTEAFF.

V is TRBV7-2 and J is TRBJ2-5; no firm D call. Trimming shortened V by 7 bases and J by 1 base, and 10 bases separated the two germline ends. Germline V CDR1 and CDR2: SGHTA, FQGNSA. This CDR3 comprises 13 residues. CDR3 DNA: TGTGCCAGCACATACGGTGTCCAAGAGACCCAGTACTTC. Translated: CASTYGVQETQYF.

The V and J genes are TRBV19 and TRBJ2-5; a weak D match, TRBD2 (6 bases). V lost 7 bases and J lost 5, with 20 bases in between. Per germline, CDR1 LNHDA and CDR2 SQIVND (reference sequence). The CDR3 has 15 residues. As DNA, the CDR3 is TGTGCCAGTACCACCCTCGGCGCGGGAAGGGAGACCCAGTACTTC. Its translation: CASTTLGAGRETQYF.

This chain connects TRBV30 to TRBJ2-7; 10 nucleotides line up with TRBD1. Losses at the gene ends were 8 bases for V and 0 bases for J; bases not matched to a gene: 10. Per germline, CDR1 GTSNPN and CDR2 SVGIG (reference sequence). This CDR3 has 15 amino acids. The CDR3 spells CAGHRRQGASYEQYF. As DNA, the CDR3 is TGTGCCGGCCACCGTAGACAGGGGGCCTCCTACGAGCAGTACTTC.